This passage covers 22 T cell receptor beta chains from one sample sequenced in a study of shared clonotypes between healthy human individuals. Terminally differentiated effector memory CD45RA+ cells were left out of the naive CD8 fraction, which was CD45RO-negative and positively selected for CCR7. Clones were read by immunoSEQ multiplex PCR, and TCRdb kept only the in-frame ones, dropping some. Of some 630,000 clones listed, approximately 96% are singletons. The material sequenced was naive CD8+ T cells sorted from blood. Receptors were obtained from a woman aged 25-40 years in good health.

The chain carries TRBV4-1 and TRBJ1-2; possible D gene TRBD1, 5 bases. The CDR3 is 13 residues long. V was shortened by 4 bases and J by 0 bases, with 6 bases between the two germline ends. Germline lookup yields CDR1 MGHRA and CDR2 YSYEKL. CDR3 loop: CASSPGPNYGYTF. The CDR3, as DNA: TGCGCCAGCAGCCCAGGGCCTAACTATGGCTACACCTTC.

This chain uses TRBV29-1 with TRBJ1-2; 7 nucleotides agree with TRBD1. V trimming: 3 bases; J trimming: 1 base; junction bases outside the gene matches: 2. CDR1 is SQVTM, CDR2 ANQGSEA, per germline. The CDR3 consists of 13 residues. This chain's CDR3 is CSVDRDSNYGYTF. The DNA of the CDR3 is TGCAGCGTTGATCGGGACAGTAACTATGGCTACACCTTC.

The chain carries TRBV4-1 and TRBJ1-1; D not certain. The V and J ends lost 1 base and 8 bases respectively, with 5 bases between them. CDR3 length: 11 amino acids. In germline, CDR1 is MGHRA, CDR2 YSYEKL. This CDR3 is CASSQGLEAFF. CDR3 coding DNA: TGCGCCAGCAGCCAAGGATTGGAAGCTTTCTTT.

This clone has only one observation. V and J are TRBV28 and TRBJ2-7; 8 bases agree with TRBD1. CDR1 and CDR2 (germline): MDHEN, SYDVKM. This CDR3 region has 16 residues. The V segment lost 8 bases and the J segment 0 bases; nucleotides outside the gene matches: 12. As DNA, the CDR3 is TGTGCCAGCGGAGGGACAGGCCTTAAATCCTCCTACGAGCAGTACTTC. Its translation: CASGGTGLKSSYEQYF.

Worth noting for this clone: Other DNA sequences from this sample encode an identical CDR3 as well. The chain has TRBV5-1 and TRBJ1-1; D possibly corresponds to TRBD1 (5 bases). Germline CDR1 SGHRS, CDR2 YFSETQ. The CDR3 spans 14 residues. V dropped 4 bases and J dropped 3 bases, with 13 bases sitting between them. The CDR3 protein is CASSPRGEDTEAFF. The CDR3 DNA follows: TGCGCCAGCAGCCCGAGAGGGGAGGACACTGAAGCTTTCTTT.

This clone showed up just once. The chain carries TRBV11-2 and TRBJ2-3; 8 nucleotides align to TRBD2. CDR3 size: 15 residues. The junction had 8 bases not matched to a gene; V was cut back by 3 bases and J by 6 bases. CDR1 is SGHAT, CDR2 FQNNGV, per germline. CDR3 protein: CASSLRGDISDTQYF. The CDR3 nucleotides read TGTGCCAGCAGCTTGCGGGGGGATATCTCGGATACGCAGTATTTT.

The rearrangement uses TRBV5-8 and TRBJ2-7; 11 nucleotides match TRBD1. CDR1 and CDR2 from the germline V gene are SGHTS and YDEGEE. Trimming cost V 3 bases and J 3 bases; bases outside gene matches: 5. The CDR3 loop spans 15 amino acids. The DNA of the CDR3 is TGTGCCAGCAGCTCAGGACAGGGGGCAGACTACGAGCAGTACTTC. Protein sequence: CASSSGQGADYEQYF.

The J gene is TRBJ2-5, the V gene TRBV5-1, with D hard to call. Near its end, the DNA agrees better with TRBJ2-7, so the J call may be wrong. This CDR3 contains 13 residues. Germline CDR1 reads SGHRS; CDR2 reads YFSETQ. The CDR3 spells CASSSEPTYEQYF. CDR3 DNA sequence: TGCGCCAGCAGCTCGGAACCCACCTACGAGCAGTACTTC.

This clone was seen a handful of times. The chain joins TRBV19 to TRBJ1-5, with D hard to call. This CDR3 comprises 14 residues. CDR1 LNHDA and CDR2 SQIVND come from the germline V gene (reference sequence). V was shortened by 2 bases and J by 2 bases, with 7 bases between the two germline ends. CDR3: CASSISRGNQPQHF. The DNA of the CDR3 is TGTGCCAGTAGTATAAGCCGGGGCAATCAGCCCCAGCATTTT.

The chain joins TRBV4-1 to TRBJ1-1; D not certain. V shed 3 bases and J shed 0 bases, with 11 bases lying between them. CDR1 is MGHRA, CDR2 YSYEKL, per germline. The CDR3 covers 15 residues. CDR3 coding DNA: TGCGCCAGCAGCCATCGAAACGGACTGAACACTGAAGCTTTCTTT. Protein product: CASSHRNGLNTEAFF.

Note on this clone: Other nucleotide sequences in the sample specify the same CDR3. The J gene is TRBJ2-7, the V gene TRBV27; D remains ambiguous. Germline loops: CDR1 MNHEY, CDR2 SMNVEV (reference sequence). V was clipped by 5 bases and J by 3 bases, with 8 bases between them. The CDR3 spans 12 residues. CDR3 loop: CASSPGNYEQYF. In DNA form, the CDR3 reads TGTGCCAGCAGTCCCGGAAACTACGAGCAGTACTTC.

This chain uses TRBV28 with TRBJ2-1; D is unclear. This CDR3 spans 17 amino acids. Germline CDR1 is MDHEN and CDR2 is SYDVKM. V lost 2 bases and J 6 bases, leaving 20 bases between the germline ends. CDR3 sequence (DNA): TGTGCCAGCAGTTTACGCGGCAGGTCGTCTAGGCGCAATGAGCAGTTCTTC. Residues: CASSLRGRSSRRNEQFF.

This chain uses TRBV29-1 with TRBJ1-2; 12 bases line up with TRBD1. Germline CDR1 SQVTM, CDR2 ANQGSEA. The CDR3 spans 15 residues. The trim removed 8 bases at V and 7 bases at J, leaving 14 bases unmatched. CDR3 in DNA: TGCAGCTTTTCAGGCCCGGGACAGGGGGCGAGTGGCTACACCTTC. It yields the protein CSFSGPGQGASGYTF.

The J gene is TRBJ2-5, the V gene TRBV7-8; D gene uncertain. Trimming shortened V by 3 bases and J by 2 bases, and 19 bases separated the two germline ends. The CDR3 has 17 residues. Per germline, CDR1 SGHVS and CDR2 FQNEAQ. This chain's CDR3 is CASSFFYTPPPQETQYF. The CDR3 DNA is TGTGCCAGCAGCTTTTTTTACACCCCTCCGCCGCAAGAGACCCAGTACTTC.

Written as DNA, the CDR3 is TGTGCCAGCAGCCTAGGGAGCCTCTACGAGCAGTACTTC. Its protein product is CASSLGSLYEQYF. The chain is built from TRBV5-6 and TRBJ2-7, with TRBD2 as a possible D gene (5 bases). In germline, CDR1 is SGHDT, CDR2 YYEEEE. V lost 4 bases, J lost 3 bases, and 11 bases lay in between. The length of the CDR3 is 13 residues.

With respect to this clone: The same CDR3 can be traced to other DNA sequences in this sample. This rearrangement joins TRBV5-4 to TRBJ2-7; D could derive from TRBD1 or TRBD2 (5 bases each). Germline V gives CDR1 SGHNT, CDR2 YYREEE (reference sequence). V was clipped by 0 bases and J by 3 bases, with 7 bases between them. This CDR3 has 13 amino acids. The CDR3 region is CASSLGDHYEQYF. In DNA form, the CDR3 reads TGTGCCAGCAGCTTGGGGGACCACTACGAGCAGTACTTC.

The chain combines TRBV7-9 with TRBJ2-3; D is uncertain. Trimming cost V 4 bases and J 6 bases, with 8 bases left between them. Germline CDR1 SEHNR, CDR2 FQNEAQ (reference sequence). The CDR3 has 12 residues. CDR3 DNA: TGTGCCAGCAGCTCGACGACGGATACGCAGTATTTT. This translates into CASSSTTDTQYF.

J is TRBJ2-5 and V is TRBV29-1; 7 bases are shared with TRBD2. The tail of the sequence fits TRBJ2-7 better, so the J call may be wrong. Germline lookup yields CDR1 SQVTM and CDR2 ANQGSEA. The CDR3 is 16 residues long. CDR3: CSVGRGSGTDLYEQYF. CDR3 nucleotides: TGCAGCGTTGGGCGGGGAAGCGGGACCGACCTTTACGAGCAGTACTTC.

The gene calls are TRBV4-1 and TRBJ2-2; D uncertain. From germline, CDR1 is MGHRA and CDR2 YSYEKL. V gave up 1 base and J gave up 0 bases, with 12 bases separating them. The CDR3 is made up of 17 amino acids. The CDR3 here is CASSQGLRASNTGELFF. The CDR3 nucleotides are TGCGCCAGCAGCCAAGGATTGCGAGCTTCGAACACCGGGGAGCTGTTTTTT.

The V gene is TRBV4-1, the J gene TRBJ2-1, with 7 bases lining up with TRBD2. CDR3 size: 17 residues. With V trimmed by 4 bases and J by 4 bases, 13 bases remained unmatched. Germline V gene sequence: CDR1 MGHRA, CDR2 YSYEKL. The CDR3 nucleotides read TGCGCCAGCAGCCCCCTTGTTGCGGGAGTCGGTTACAATGAGCAGTTCTTC. This translates into CASSPLVAGVGYNEQFF.

The rearrangement joins TRBV28 to TRBJ2-7; no clear D. Germline V gives CDR1 MDHEN, CDR2 SYDVKM. The CDR3 consists of 16 residues. Trimming shortened V by 6 bases and J by 3 bases, and 21 bases separated the two germline ends. The CDR3 region has the DNA TGTGCCAGCAGCGCAATGAATGGTTTGAAGGACTACGAGCAGTACTTC. It specifies CASSAMNGLKDYEQYF.

The chain links TRBV6-1 to TRBJ2-7; D possibly corresponds to TRBD2 (5 bases). The CDR3 is 14 amino acids. V was clipped by 5 bases and J by 2 bases, with 13 bases between them. Germline-derived CDR1 and CDR2 are MNHNS and SASEGT. CDR3 region: CASSPSGSAYEQYF. DNA of the CDR3: TGTGCCAGCAGTCCAAGCGGTTCTGCCTACGAGCAGTACTTC.